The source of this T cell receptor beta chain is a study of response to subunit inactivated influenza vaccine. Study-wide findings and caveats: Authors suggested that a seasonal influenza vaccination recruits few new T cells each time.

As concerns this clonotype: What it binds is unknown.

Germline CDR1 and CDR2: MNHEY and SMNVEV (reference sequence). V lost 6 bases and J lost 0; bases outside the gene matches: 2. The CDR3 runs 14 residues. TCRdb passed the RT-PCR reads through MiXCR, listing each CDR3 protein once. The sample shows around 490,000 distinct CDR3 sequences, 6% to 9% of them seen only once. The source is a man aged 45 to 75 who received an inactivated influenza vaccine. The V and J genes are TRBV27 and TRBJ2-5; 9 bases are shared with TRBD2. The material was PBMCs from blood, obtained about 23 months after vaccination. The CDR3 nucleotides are TGTGCCAGCAGACGGACTAGCGACCAAGAGACCCAGTACTTC. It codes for CASRRTSDQETQYF.